The rows below give T cell receptor beta chains drawn from one sample of a study of response to subunit inactivated influenza vaccine. MiXCR, run by TCRdb on the RT-PCR reads, gives a single entry per CDR3 protein. The sample consists of hundreds of thousands of distinct CDR3 sequences, 12% to 15% of them appearing once. The source material was PBMCs from blood, sampled approximately 15 days before vaccination. Source of these receptors: a man over 45 who received an inactivated influenza vaccine. Each CDR3 is given without its conserved first and last residue.

J gene: TRBJ2-4
V gene: TRBV7-8
CDR3 protein: ASSQRLGQGNIQY

J gene: TRBJ1-2
V gene: TRBV18
CDR3 protein: ASSPKIADRAKANYGYT

J gene: TRBJ2-1
V gene: TRBV7-9
CDR3 protein: ASSLRASGSGEQF

J gene: TRBJ1-6
V gene: TRBV19
CDR3 protein: ASSTQTGDGSPLH

J gene: TRBJ2-7
V gene: TRBV20-1
CDR3 protein: SARDLALYEQY

J gene: TRBJ1-1
V gene: TRBV12-3/TRBV12-4
CDR3 protein: ASSLRGQGTTEAF

J gene: TRBJ2-1
V gene: TRBV4-3
CDR3 protein: ASSQVPGGEQF

J gene: TRBJ2-1
V gene: TRBV9
CDR3 protein: ASSVDPRDTYYNEQF

J gene: TRBJ2-3
V gene: TRBV2
CDR3 protein: ASEPGPRASADTQY

J gene: TRBJ1-2
V gene: TRBV6-2/TRBV6-3
CDR3 protein: ASSSAVLYGYT

J gene: TRBJ2-5
V gene: TRBV20-1
CDR3 protein: SARPTAGVETQY

J gene: TRBJ1-6
V gene: TRBV5-1
CDR3 protein: ASSLRGGGGQSNSPLH

J gene: TRBJ2-7
V gene: TRBV7-2
CDR3 protein: ASSTRGGTYEQY

J gene: TRBJ2-3
V gene: TRBV11-2
CDR3 protein: ASSLERTRDTQY

J gene: TRBJ1-6
V gene: TRBV4-3
CDR3 protein: ASSQDPVSWSSYNSPLH

J gene: TRBJ1-6
V gene: TRBV7-8
CDR3 protein: ASSFRASSYNSPLH

J gene: TRBJ2-5
V gene: TRBV10-3
CDR3 protein: AISPGTTQETQY

J gene: TRBJ1-2
V gene: TRBV4-1
CDR3 protein: ASSFDHSGRS

J gene: TRBJ1-1
V gene: TRBV12-3/TRBV12-4
CDR3 protein: ASSPHRGQVTEAF

J gene: TRBJ2-1
V gene: TRBV10-3
CDR3 protein: AIRGPNNEQF

J gene: TRBJ2-1
V gene: TRBV5-1
CDR3 protein: ASSLGPSGGATYNEQF

J gene: TRBJ1-1
V gene: TRBV5-1
CDR3 protein: ASSMTGVNTEAF

J gene: TRBJ2-3
V gene: TRBV4-3
CDR3 protein: ASSHSPNGGGTDTQY

J gene: TRBJ2-5
V gene: TRBV9
CDR3 protein: ASSVGTLARETQY

J gene: TRBJ2-6
V gene: TRBV11-1
CDR3 protein: ASSLASLLAGANVLT

J gene: TRBJ2-3
V gene: TRBV29-1
CDR3 protein: SATSGPNSDTQY

J gene: TRBJ2-5
V gene: TRBV29-1
CDR3 protein: SVETHSEVFQETQY

J gene: TRBJ2-7
V gene: TRBV12-3/TRBV12-4
CDR3 protein: ASSLWGRGTYEQY

J gene: TRBJ2-5
V gene: TRBV19
CDR3 protein: ASSTRRGLETQY

J gene: TRBJ2-3
V gene: TRBV11-2
CDR3 protein: ASSLVWRGSSTDTQY

J gene: TRBJ1-2
V gene: TRBV7-9
CDR3 protein: ASRTTGADGYT

J gene: TRBJ2-1
V gene: TRBV9
CDR3 protein: ASSLSGLAVSYNEQF

J gene: TRBJ2-1
V gene: TRBV5-1
CDR3 protein: ASRSWGGGEQF

J gene: TRBJ2-6
V gene: TRBV19
CDR3 protein: ASNGGGVPGANVLT

J gene: TRBJ1-5
V gene: TRBV20-1
CDR3 protein: STRTASNQPQH